These 29 T cell receptor beta chains were sequenced from one sample in a study of technical replicates of blood from several donors. Sequencing was performed with immunoSEQ multiplex PCR; in TCRdb, only in-frame clones are kept and a portion is missing. The sample carries about 83,000 clones, around 92% recorded once. Sequences were obtained from T cells isolated from PBMCs. The receptors shown here come from a human donor in good health.

The chain links TRBV7-9 to TRBJ2-1; TRBD1 matches 8 bases. CDR3 length: 13 amino acids. The junction had 4 bases not matched to a gene; V was cut back by 5 bases and J by 7 bases. CDR1 is SEHNR and CDR2 is FQNEAQ in the germline V gene (reference sequence). This chain's CDR3 is CASSVQGANEQFF. The CDR3 DNA follows: TGTGCCAGCAGCGTTCAGGGGGCAAATGAGCAGTTCTTC.

This clone was counted a few times. The chain couples TRBV9 to TRBJ1-1, with D perhaps matching TRBD1 (6 bases). Trimming stripped 2 bases from V and 1 base from J, with 12 bases between. This CDR3 contains 15 residues. CDR1 is SGDLS, CDR2 YYNGEE, per germline. CDR3 bases: TGTGCCAGCAGCGTTTACAGGGACCCGAACACTGAAGCTTTCTTT. This encodes CASSVYRDPNTEAFF. Together with reference TRBV9 and TRBJ1-1, the CDR3 gives the full variable domain: DSGVTQTPKHLITATGQRVTLRCSPRSGDLSVYWYQQSLDQGLQFLIQYYNGEERAKGNILERFSAQQFPDLHSELNLSSLELGDSALYFCASSVYRDPNTEAFFGQGTRLTVV.

This rearrangement joins TRBV5-1 to TRBJ2-3; 10 bases agree with TRBD2. CDR3 size: 15 residues. CDR1 and CDR2 (germline): SGHRS, YFSETQ. Trimming took 0 bases from V and 6 from J; bases not matched to a gene: 4. The CDR3 loop is CASSLATSGQDTQYF. As DNA, the CDR3 is TGCGCCAGCAGCTTGGCGACTAGCGGGCAGGATACGCAGTATTTT.

The rearrangement joins TRBV6-1 to TRBJ2-2, with a tentative D call TRBD1 (6 bases). Germline assignment: CDR1 MNHNS and CDR2 SASEGT. V lost 2 bases to trimming and J lost 6 bases, with 19 bases between them. CDR3 length: 17 amino acids. The DNA of the CDR3 is TGTGCCAGCAGTGAAAATGTGGGGCAGGGGTTTCCCGGGGAGCTGTTTTTT. This gives the protein CASSENVGQGFPGELFF.

The chain carries TRBV6-5 and TRBJ1-2; 7 positions agree with TRBD1. The CDR3 loop spans 16 amino acids. Germline-derived CDR1 and CDR2 are MNHEY and SVGAGI. J gave up 2 bases and V 2 bases, and 8 bases lay outside the gene matches. CDR3 sequence (DNA): TGTGCCAGCAGTTACCGGACCCCGACAGGGAACTATGGCTACACCTTC. Translating gives CASSYRTPTGNYGYTF.

V is TRBV19 and J is TRBJ2-7; no definite D call. This CDR3 has 14 residues. Germline CDR1 is LNHDA and CDR2 is SQIVND (reference sequence). With 3 bases removed from V and 5 bases from J, the gap between germline ends came to 14 bases. The CDR3 DNA is TGTGCCAGTAGTATTGAAAGGAGTTGGGACGAGCAGTACTTC. It specifies CASSIERSWDEQYF.

This clone has only a few counts. The gene calls are TRBV13 and TRBJ1-1; possibly TRBD1 for D (6 bases). The germline V and J ends were trimmed by 8 bases and 4 bases, with 17 bases remaining between them. In germline, CDR1 is PRHDT, CDR2 FYEKMQ (reference sequence). This CDR3 has 14 residues. Here the CDR3 reads CASQQRAGATEAFF. The CDR3 nucleotides are TGTGCCAGCCAACAAAGGGCAGGGGCCACTGAAGCTTTCTTT.

The chain recombines TRBV6-5 with TRBJ1-1; unclear D gene. Germline values: CDR1 MNHEY, CDR2 SVGAGI. V lost 3 bases to trimming and J lost 5 bases, with 19 bases between them. The CDR3 has 16 residues. The CDR3 DNA sequence: TGTGCCAGCAGTTATCGAGGGCCTCGTCAAGGAACTGAAGCTTTCTTT. Residues: CASSYRGPRQGTEAFF.

This rearrangement joins TRBV18 to TRBJ1-1, with D unclear. The germline V gene has CDR1 KGHSH and CDR2 LQKENI. V lost 3 bases and J lost 5, with 13 bases in between. This CDR3 spans 14 amino acids. CDR3 in DNA: TGTGCCAGCTCACCCCTCCAGGCTCCTACTGAAGCTTTCTTT. Amino acid sequence: CASSPLQAPTEAFF.

This clone was detected only a few times. The chain carries TRBV29-1 and TRBJ1-2, with 9 bases identical to TRBD1. Germline lookup yields CDR1 SQVTM and CDR2 ANQGSEA. The V gene end was trimmed by 6 bases and the J gene end by 7 bases; junction bases not matched to a gene: 6. The CDR3 consists of 12 residues. CDR3 coding DNA: TGCAGCGTAGAGGACAGGGGAGGTGGCTACACCTTC. This sequence encodes CSVEDRGGGYTF.

The chain links TRBV27 to TRBJ2-1, with a weak D call TRBD2 (5 bases). The CDR3 runs 16 residues. Germline CDR1 reads MNHEY; CDR2 reads SMNVEV (reference sequence). V gave up 3 bases and J gave up 5 bases, with 17 bases separating them. CDR3 nucleotides: TGTGCCAGCAGTTTGGCACGACCGGGATTCAACAATGAGCAGTTCTTC. Protein: CASSLARPGFNNEQFF.

The chain recombines TRBV6-5 with TRBJ2-1; D may be TRBD2 (5 bases). Germline CDR1 MNHEY, CDR2 SVGAGI. The CDR3 runs to 15 residues. V lost 7 bases to trimming and J lost 5 bases, with 18 bases between them. The CDR3 sequence: CASMRAYIKDNEQFF. DNA of the CDR3: TGTGCCAGCATGAGGGCATATATTAAGGACAATGAGCAGTTCTTC.

This clone was seen many times. V and J are TRBV30 and TRBJ1-2; D possibly corresponds to TRBD1 (5 bases). Deletions cut 4 bases from V and 5 bases from J, with 14 bases between. The CDR3 has 13 amino acids. Germline lookup yields CDR1 GTSNPN and CDR2 SVGIG (reference sequence). The CDR3 is CAWIGGVRYGYTF. CDR3 nucleotide sequence: TGTGCCTGGATCGGAGGGGTTCGATATGGCTACACCTTC.

This chain links TRBV11-2 with TRBJ2-7, with no clear D. CDR3 length: 14 residues. V was pared by 0 bases and J by 2 bases, with 8 bases between. CDR1 SGHAT and CDR2 FQNNGV come from the germline V gene. The CDR3: CASSLDTGTYEQYF. DNA for the CDR3: TGTGCCAGCAGCTTAGATACGGGTACCTACGAGCAGTACTTC.

The chain combines TRBV11-2 with TRBJ2-7; maybe TRBD1 (6 bases). The CDR3 covers 15 residues. Germline CDR1 reads SGHAT; CDR2 reads FQNNGV. V dropped 4 bases and J dropped 2 bases, with 15 bases sitting between them. CDR3 amino acids: CASSSPGQGTYEQYF. CDR3 coding DNA: TGTGCCAGCAGCTCCCCCGGGCAGGGGACCTACGAGCAGTACTTC.

The chain employs TRBV4-1 and TRBJ2-7; perhaps TRBD2 as D (6 bases). Germline V gene sequence: CDR1 MGHRA, CDR2 YSYEKL. The germline V and J ends were trimmed by 5 bases and 3 bases, with 17 bases remaining between them. The CDR3 sequence is 15 residues long. In DNA form, the CDR3 reads TGCGCCAGCAGCGCCGATGGAGGGTCCCACTACGAGCAGTACTTC. Its protein is CASSADGGSHYEQYF.

The chain combines TRBV5-1 with TRBJ2-2; 7 bases fit TRBD2. V lost 0 bases and J lost 2; bases outside the gene matches: 4. Germline-derived CDR1 and CDR2 are SGHRS and YFSETQ. This CDR3 contains 16 residues. The CDR3 loop is CASSLGSSGNTGELFF. The CDR3 DNA reads as TGCGCCAGCAGCTTGGGGTCTAGCGGAAACACCGGGGAGCTGTTTTTT.

This clone was observed once. The DNA for the CDR3 is TGTGCCAGCAGTATAGATGGACAGGGTTACTACGAGCAGTACTTC. Translating gives CASSIDGQGYYEQYF. The rearrangement uses TRBV6-5 and TRBJ2-7; 8 bases are shared with TRBD1. The CDR3 covers 15 residues. The junction had 9 bases not matched to a gene; V was cut back by 5 bases and J by 3 bases. The germline CDR1 and CDR2 sequences are MNHEY and SVGAGI.

J is TRBJ2-1 and V is TRBV5-1; D is possibly TRBD1 (6 bases). V lost 0 bases, J lost 8 bases, and 12 bases lay in between. The CDR3 runs 14 residues. Germline CDR1 SGHRS, CDR2 YFSETQ. CDR3 sequence reads: CASSLVGGGHEQFF. Here the CDR3 DNA reads TGCGCCAGCAGCTTGGTAGGGGGTGGGCATGAGCAGTTCTTC.

The rearrangement links TRBV2 to TRBJ2-3, with unresolved D. This CDR3 has 14 residues. In germline, CDR1 is SNHLY, CDR2 FYNNEI. Trimming removed 6 bases from V and 0 bases from J, with 10 bases in between. The CDR3 spells CASSLSTSTDTQYF. The CDR3 region has the DNA TGTGCCAGCAGCCTCTCGACTAGCACAGATACGCAGTATTTT.

V usage is TRBV29-1 and J usage is TRBJ2-7; TRBD1 matches at 7 bases. The CDR3 runs to 12 residues. Germline V gives CDR1 SQVTM, CDR2 ANQGSEA. V shed 6 bases, J shed 0 bases, and the junction held 2 bases outside the gene matches. The CDR3 here is CSVGDSSYEQYF. CDR3 DNA: TGCAGCGTGGGGGACAGCTCCTACGAGCAGTACTTC.

The V gene is TRBV21-1, the J gene TRBJ1-5; TRBD1, the table's D call, was not compared with the DNA. TRBV21-1 is annotated as a pseudogene. The CDR3 runs to 23 residues. In nucleotides, the CDR3 is TGTGCCAGCAGCAAAGTGGAGGGACAGGTGGTCATTGGGTTATTTTATAGCAATCAGCCCCAGCATTTT. Its protein product is CASSKVEGQVVIGLFYSNQPQHF.

J is TRBJ2-7 and V is TRBV28; maybe TRBD2 (6 bases). Germline loops: CDR1 MDHEN, CDR2 SYDVKM. Trimming took 3 bases from V and 7 from J, leaving 10 bases between them. This CDR3 has 12 amino acids. CDR3 sequence: CASSLEGFEQYF. The DNA of the CDR3 is TGTGCCAGCAGTTTGGAGGGGTTTGAGCAGTACTTC.

The V call is TRBV19, the J call TRBJ2-2; possibly TRBD1 for D (6 bases). V was clipped by 0 bases and J by 2 bases, with 10 bases between them. The germline V gene encodes CDR1 LNHDA and CDR2 SQIVND (reference sequence). The CDR3 consists of 16 residues. CDR3 in amino acids: CASSIDNRDNTGELFF. As DNA, the CDR3 is TGTGCCAGTAGTATAGACAACAGGGATAACACCGGGGAGCTGTTTTTT.

V and J are TRBV9 and TRBJ1-2, with TRBD1 matching 12 bases. Germline loops: CDR1 SGDLS, CDR2 YYNGEE. CDR3 length: 15 amino acids. Unmatched junction bases numbered 9, after V lost 4 bases and J lost 8 bases. The CDR3 sequence is CASSPPGQGAEGYTF. CDR3 nucleotides: TGTGCCAGCAGCCCTCCGGGACAGGGGGCGGAAGGCTACACCTTC.

The chain is built from TRBV10-1 and TRBJ1-1; D is perhaps TRBD1 (5 bases). V shed 0 bases and J shed 7 bases, with 12 bases lying between them. Germline V CDR1 and CDR2: WNHNN, SYGVQD (reference sequence). The CDR3 consists of 14 residues. CDR3 bases: TGCGCCAGCAGTGAGTCTGAGGGGAGGGTTGAAGCTTTCTTT. It encodes CASSESEGRVEAFF.

The chain has TRBV28 and TRBJ1-4, with 8 bases that match TRBD1. V shed 7 bases, J shed 8 bases, and the junction held 6 bases outside the gene matches. The CDR3 consists of 13 residues. The germline CDR1 and CDR2 sequences are MDHEN and SYDVKM. CDR3 sequence reads: CASIKSGGEKLFF. CDR3 nucleotides: TGTGCCAGCATTAAATCAGGGGGCGAAAAACTGTTTTTT.

Note on this clone: Mismatch with germline at one junction end may stem from a read error. The V and J genes are TRBV7-2 and TRBJ2-7; 12 bases are shared with TRBD2. The CDR3 is made up of 16 amino acids. CDR1 is SGHTA, CDR2 FQGNSA, per germline. The chain's CDR3 is CAGSSPSGGAPLEQYF. The CDR3 nucleotides read TGTGCCGGCAGCTCCCCTAGCGGGGGGGCCCCTCTCGAGCAGTACTTC.

This CDR3 reads CASSQLAGGLRMEFF. CDR3 sequence (DNA): TGTGCCAGTTCCCAACTAGCGGGAGGGCTGAGGATGGAGTTCTTC. The rearrangement links TRBV19 to TRBJ2-1; 13 positions match TRBD2. The junction had 15 bases not matched to a gene; V was cut back by 8 bases and J by 14 bases. The CDR3 runs to 15 residues. CDR1 and CDR2 (germline): LNHDA, SQIVND (reference sequence).